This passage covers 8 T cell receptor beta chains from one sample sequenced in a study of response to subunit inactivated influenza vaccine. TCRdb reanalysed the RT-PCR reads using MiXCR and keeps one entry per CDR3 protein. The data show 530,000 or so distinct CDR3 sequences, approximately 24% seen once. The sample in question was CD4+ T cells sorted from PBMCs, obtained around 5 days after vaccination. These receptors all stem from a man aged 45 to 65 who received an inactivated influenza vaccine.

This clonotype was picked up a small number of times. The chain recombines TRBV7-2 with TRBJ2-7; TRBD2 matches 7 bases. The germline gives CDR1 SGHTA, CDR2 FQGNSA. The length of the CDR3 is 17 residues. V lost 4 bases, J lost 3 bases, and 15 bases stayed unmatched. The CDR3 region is CASSSGRGLKRLYEQYF. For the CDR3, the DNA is TGTGCCAGCAGCTCAGGGAGGGGCCTAAAGCGGCTCTACGAGCAGTACTTC.

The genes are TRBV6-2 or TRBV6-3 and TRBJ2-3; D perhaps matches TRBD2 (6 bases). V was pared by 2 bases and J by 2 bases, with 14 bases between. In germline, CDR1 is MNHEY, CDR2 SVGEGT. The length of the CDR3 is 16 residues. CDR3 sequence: CASSYGPGASTDTQYF. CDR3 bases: TGTGCCAGCAGTTACGGGCCGGGAGCCTCCACAGATACGCAGTATTTT.

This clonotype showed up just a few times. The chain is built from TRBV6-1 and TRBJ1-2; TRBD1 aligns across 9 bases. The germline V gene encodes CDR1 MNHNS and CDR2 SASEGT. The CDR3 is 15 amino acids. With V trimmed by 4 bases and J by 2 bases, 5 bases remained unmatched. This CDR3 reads CASSVRDRENYGYTF. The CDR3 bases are TGTGCCAGCAGTGTCCGGGACAGGGAAAACTATGGCTACACCTTC.

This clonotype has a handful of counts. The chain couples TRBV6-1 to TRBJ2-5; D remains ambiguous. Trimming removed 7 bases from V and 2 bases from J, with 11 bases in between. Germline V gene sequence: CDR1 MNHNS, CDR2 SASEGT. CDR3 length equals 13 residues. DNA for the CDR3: TGTGCCAGCATGATAGGGTTTCAAGAGACCCAGTACTTC. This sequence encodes CASMIGFQETQYF.

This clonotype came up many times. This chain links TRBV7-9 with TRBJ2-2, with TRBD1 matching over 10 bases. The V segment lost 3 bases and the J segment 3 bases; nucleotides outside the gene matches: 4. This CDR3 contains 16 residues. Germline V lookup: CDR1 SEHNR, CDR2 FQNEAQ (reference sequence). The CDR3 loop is CASSLAGTGDTGELFF. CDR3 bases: TGTGCCAGCAGCTTGGCCGGGACAGGGGACACCGGGGAGCTGTTTTTT. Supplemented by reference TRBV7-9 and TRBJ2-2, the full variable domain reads DTGVSQNPRHKITKRGQNVTFRCDPISEHNRLYWYRQTLGQGPEFLTYFQNEAQLEKSRLLSDRFSAERPKGSFSTLEIQRTEQGDSAMYLCASSLAGTGDTGELFFGEGSRLTVL.

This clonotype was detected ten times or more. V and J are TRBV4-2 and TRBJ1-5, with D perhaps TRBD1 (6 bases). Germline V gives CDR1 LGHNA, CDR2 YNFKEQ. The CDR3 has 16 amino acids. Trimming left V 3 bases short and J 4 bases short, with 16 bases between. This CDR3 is CASSQGAGGANQPQHF. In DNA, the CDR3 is TGTGCCAGCAGCCAGGGGGCGGGGGGCGCGAATCAGCCCCAGCATTTT.

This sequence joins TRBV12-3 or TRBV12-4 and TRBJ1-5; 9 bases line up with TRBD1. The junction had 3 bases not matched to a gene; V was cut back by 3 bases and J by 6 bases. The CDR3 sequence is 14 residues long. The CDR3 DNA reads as TGTGCCAGCAGTTTGGAGACAGGGGGTCAGCCCCAGCATTTT. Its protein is CASSLETGGQPQHF.

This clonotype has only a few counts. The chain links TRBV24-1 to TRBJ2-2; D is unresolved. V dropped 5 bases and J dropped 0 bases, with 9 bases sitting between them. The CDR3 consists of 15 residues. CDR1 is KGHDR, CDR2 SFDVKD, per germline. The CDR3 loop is CATSGTTTNTGELFF. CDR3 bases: TGTGCCACCAGTGGCACTACGACGAACACCGGGGAGCTGTTTTTT.